This T cell receptor beta chain was sequenced in a study of cytomegalovirus exposure and HLA in healthy donors. Turning to the study itself: Membership in the Caucasian-associated ancestry cluster was found for about 80% of 300 to 400 genotyped donors. Study-wide findings and caveats: When the data were analyzed later, several of the most significant clusters appeared to be linked to common viral pathogens.

As regards this clone: Its specificity is unknown.

The study ran its PCR with 60 Vbeta and 13 Jbeta primers. The method was immunoSEQ multiplex PCR; TCRdb's version includes in-frame clones alone and lacks a portion of them. This repertoire shows approximately 190,000 clones, over 70% found once; its top ten account for approximately 1.8%. The germline V gene has CDR1 MNHNY and CDR2 SVGAGI (reference sequence). This CDR3 spans 16 amino acids. The V gene end was trimmed by 6 bases and the J gene end by 7 bases; junction bases not matched to a gene: 11. This sequence originates from a man between 40 and 49 years old in good health and CMV-seropositive. Sequencing was carried out using PBMCs. The genes are TRBV6-6 and TRBJ2-2; 10 positions agree with TRBD2. The CDR3 sequence: CASSRTAGGLHGELFF. CDR3 bases: TGTGCCAGCAGCCGGACAGCGGGAGGGCTTCACGGGGAGCTGTTTTTT.